This TCR beta chain was captured in a study of cytomegalovirus exposure and HLA in healthy donors. Study observations and caveats: Accurate prediction of HLA-A and HLA-B alleles (for most subjects) was reportedly achieved from TCR beta sequences. An assumption of roughly uniform sequencing depth across donors underlay the presence/absence analyses. Per a later analysis, 15,000 to 20,000 TCR beta sequences showed association with HLA alleles at 0.05 false discovery rate.

Germline CDR1 and CDR2: KGHSH and LQKENI. The CDR3 runs 16 residues. V lost 2 bases, J lost 5 bases, and 9 bases stayed unmatched. The PCR ran on 60 Vbeta and 13 Jbeta primers. Some clones are missing from TCRdb's copy, which holds only in-frame ones; the method was immunoSEQ multiplex PCR. The table includes some 56,000 clones, around 83% detected once. A word on this clone: The antigen is undetermined.

The sample taken for sequencing was PBMCs. The chain joins TRBV18 to TRBJ2-1, with TRBD2 matching over 7 bases. This TCR was sampled from a human donor in good health. The CDR3 loop is CASSPTWLAVDNEQFF. In DNA, the CDR3 is TGTGCCAGCTCACCAACTTGGCTAGCGGTAGACAATGAGCAGTTCTTC.